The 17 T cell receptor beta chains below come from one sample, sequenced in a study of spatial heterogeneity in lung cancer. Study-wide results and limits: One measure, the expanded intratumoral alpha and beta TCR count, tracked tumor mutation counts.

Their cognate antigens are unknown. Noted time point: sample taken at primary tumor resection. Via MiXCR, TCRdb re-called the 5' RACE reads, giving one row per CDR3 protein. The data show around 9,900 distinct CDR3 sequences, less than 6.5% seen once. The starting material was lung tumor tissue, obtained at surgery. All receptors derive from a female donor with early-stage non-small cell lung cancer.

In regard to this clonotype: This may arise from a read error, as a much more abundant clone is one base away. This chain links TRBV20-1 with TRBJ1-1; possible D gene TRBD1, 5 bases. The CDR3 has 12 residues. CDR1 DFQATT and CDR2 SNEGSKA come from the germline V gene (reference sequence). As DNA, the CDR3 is TGCGGTGCTAGACAGATGGGCACTGAAGCTTTCTTT. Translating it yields CGARQMGTEAFF.

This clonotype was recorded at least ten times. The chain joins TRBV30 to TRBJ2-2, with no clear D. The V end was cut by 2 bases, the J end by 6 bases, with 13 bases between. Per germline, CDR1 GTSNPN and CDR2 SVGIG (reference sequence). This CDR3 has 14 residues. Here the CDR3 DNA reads TGTGCCTGGAGTCCCTGGGCCGGTCCCGGGGAGCTGTTTTTT. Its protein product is CAWSPWAGPGELFF. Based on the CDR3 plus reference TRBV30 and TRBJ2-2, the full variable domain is SQTIHQWPATLVQPVGSPLSLECTVEGTSNPNLYWYRQAAGRGLQLLFYSVGIGQISSEVPQNLSASRPQDRQFILSSKKLLLSDSGFYLCAWSPWAGPGELFFGEGSRLTVL.

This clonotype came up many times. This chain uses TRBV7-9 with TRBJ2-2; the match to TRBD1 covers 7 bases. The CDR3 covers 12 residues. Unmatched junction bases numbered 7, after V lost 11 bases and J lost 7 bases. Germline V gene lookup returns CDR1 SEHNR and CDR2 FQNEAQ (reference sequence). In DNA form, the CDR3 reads TGTGCCTTCCGAGGACAGGTCGGGGAGCTGTTTTTT. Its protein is CAFRGQVGELFF.

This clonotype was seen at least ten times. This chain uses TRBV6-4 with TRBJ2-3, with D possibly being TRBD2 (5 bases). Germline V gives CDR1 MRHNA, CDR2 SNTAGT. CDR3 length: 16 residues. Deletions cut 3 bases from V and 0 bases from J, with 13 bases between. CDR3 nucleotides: TGTGCCAGCAGTGAACAAGCGGCCCTGAGCACAGATACGCAGTATTTT. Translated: CASSEQAALSTDTQYF.

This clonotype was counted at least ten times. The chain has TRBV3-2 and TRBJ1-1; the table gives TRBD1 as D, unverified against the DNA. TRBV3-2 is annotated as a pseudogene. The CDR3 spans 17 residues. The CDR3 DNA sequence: TGTGCCAGCAGCCCCAGTCTGTGGGGGGTCTACATTACTGAAGCTTTCTTT. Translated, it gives CASSPSLWGVYITEAFF.

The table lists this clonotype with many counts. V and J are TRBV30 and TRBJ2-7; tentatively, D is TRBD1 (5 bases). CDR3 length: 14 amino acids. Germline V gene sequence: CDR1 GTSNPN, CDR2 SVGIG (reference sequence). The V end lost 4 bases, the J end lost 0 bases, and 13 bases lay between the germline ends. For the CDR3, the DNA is TGTGCCTGGACCAGGGTCCTGAGCTCCTACGAGCAGTACTTC. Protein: CAWTRVLSSYEQYF.

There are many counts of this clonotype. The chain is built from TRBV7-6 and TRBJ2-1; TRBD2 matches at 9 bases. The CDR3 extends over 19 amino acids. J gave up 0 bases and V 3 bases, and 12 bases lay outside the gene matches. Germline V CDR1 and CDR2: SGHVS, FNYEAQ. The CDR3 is CASSFASGALGSSYNEQFF. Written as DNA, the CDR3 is TGTGCCAGCAGCTTCGCTAGCGGGGCCCTAGGAAGCTCCTACAATGAGCAGTTCTTC. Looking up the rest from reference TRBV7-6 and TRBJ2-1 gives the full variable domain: GAGVSQSPRYKVTKRGQDVALRCDPISGHVSLYWYRQALGQGPEFLTYFNYEAQQDKSGLPNDRFSAERPEGSISTLTIQRTEQRDSAMYRCASSFASGALGSSYNEQFFGPGTRLTVL.

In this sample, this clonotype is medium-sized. CDR3 in amino acids: CASSSIRSSYNSPLHF. For the CDR3, the DNA is TGTGCCAGCAGTTCTATCAGGAGCTCCTATAATTCACCCCTCCACTTT. The chain is built from TRBV6-5 and TRBJ1-6; no clear D. Trimming left V 4 bases short and J 0 bases short, with 10 bases between. Germline CDR1 and CDR2: MNHEY and SVGAGI. The CDR3 runs 16 residues.

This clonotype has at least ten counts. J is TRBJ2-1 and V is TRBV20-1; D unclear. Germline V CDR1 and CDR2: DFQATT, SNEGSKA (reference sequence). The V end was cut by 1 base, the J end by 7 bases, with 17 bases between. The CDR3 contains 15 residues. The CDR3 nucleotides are TGCAGTGCTAGAGTTCCCCTAGACCCCGGGAATGAGCAGTTCTTC. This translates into CSARVPLDPGNEQFF.

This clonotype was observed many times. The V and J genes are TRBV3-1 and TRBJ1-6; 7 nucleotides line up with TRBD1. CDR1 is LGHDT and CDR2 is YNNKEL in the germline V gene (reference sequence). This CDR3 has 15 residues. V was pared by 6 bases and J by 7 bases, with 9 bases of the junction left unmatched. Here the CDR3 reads CASRKWGDSNSPLHF. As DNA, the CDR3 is TGTGCCAGCAGAAAATGGGGGGACAGCAATTCACCCCTCCACTTT.

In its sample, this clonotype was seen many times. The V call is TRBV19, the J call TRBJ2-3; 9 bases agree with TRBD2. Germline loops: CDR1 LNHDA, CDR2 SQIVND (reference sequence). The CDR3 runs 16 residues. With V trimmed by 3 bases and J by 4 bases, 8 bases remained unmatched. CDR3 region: CASSMLALAGSDTQYF. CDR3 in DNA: TGTGCCAGTAGTATGTTGGCCCTAGCGGGGTCAGATACGCAGTATTTT.

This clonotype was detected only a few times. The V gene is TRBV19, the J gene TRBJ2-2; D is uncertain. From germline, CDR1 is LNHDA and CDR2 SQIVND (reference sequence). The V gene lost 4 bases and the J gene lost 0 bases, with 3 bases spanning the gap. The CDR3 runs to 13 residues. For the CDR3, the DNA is TGTGCCAGTAGTAATCCGAACACCGGGGAGCTGTTTTTT. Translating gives CASSNPNTGELFF.

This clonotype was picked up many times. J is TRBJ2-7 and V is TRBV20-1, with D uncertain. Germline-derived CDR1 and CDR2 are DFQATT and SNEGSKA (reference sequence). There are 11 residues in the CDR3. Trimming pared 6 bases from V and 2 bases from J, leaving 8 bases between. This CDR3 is CSASATYEQYF. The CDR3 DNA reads TGCAGTGCCTCTGCGACCTACGAGCAGTACTTC.

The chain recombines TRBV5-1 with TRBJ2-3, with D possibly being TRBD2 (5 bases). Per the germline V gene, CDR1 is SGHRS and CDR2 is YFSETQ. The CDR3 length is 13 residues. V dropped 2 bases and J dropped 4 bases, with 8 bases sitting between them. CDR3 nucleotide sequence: TGCGCCAGCAGCTTCGGGATTCCAGATACGCAGTATTTT. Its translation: CASSFGIPDTQYF.

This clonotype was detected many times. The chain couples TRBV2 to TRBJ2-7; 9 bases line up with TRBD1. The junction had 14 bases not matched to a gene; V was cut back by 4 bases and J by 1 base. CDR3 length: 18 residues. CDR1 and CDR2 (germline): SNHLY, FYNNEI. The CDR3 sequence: CASSGDRDSVYVSYEQYF. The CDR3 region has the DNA TGTGCCAGCAGTGGGGACAGGGACTCAGTTTACGTGTCCTACGAGCAGTACTTC.

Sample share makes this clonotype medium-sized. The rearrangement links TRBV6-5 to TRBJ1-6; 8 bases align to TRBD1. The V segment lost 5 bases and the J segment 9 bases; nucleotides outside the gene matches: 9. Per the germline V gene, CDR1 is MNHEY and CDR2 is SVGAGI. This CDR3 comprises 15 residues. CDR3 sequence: CASSASFTGGSPLHF. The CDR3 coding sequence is TGTGCCAGCAGTGCCTCATTCACAGGGGGTTCACCCCTCCACTTT.

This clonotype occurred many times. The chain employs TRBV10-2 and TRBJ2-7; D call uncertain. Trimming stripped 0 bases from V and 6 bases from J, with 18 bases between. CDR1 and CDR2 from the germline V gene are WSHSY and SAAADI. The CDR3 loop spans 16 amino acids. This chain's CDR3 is CASSESGSLVGGEQYF. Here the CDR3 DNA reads TGCGCCAGCAGTGAGTCGGGCAGTCTGGTTGGCGGCGAGCAGTACTTC.